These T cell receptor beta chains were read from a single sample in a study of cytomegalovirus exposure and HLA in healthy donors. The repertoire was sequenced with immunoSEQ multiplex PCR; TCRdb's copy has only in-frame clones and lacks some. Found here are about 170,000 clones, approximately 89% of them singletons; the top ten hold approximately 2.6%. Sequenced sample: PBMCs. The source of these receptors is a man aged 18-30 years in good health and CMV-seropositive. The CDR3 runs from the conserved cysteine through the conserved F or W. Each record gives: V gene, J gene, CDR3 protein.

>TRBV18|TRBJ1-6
CASSPGQGDSPLHF
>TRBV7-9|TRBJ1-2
CASDEVGREDGYTF
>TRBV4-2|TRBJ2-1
CASSPNPGLDYNEQFF
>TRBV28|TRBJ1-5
CASSLGQGRQPNQPQHF
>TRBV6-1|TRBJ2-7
CASSEKGADEQYF
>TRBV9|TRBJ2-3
CASRTGDTQYF
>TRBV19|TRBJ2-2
CASSRTRIIAGELFF
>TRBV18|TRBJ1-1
CASSRQVRGAFF
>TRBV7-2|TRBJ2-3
CASSSTSGRALDTQYF
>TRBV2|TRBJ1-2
CASSDRDRRVANYGYTF